These T cell receptor beta chains were read from a single sample in a study of T cell responses to AZD1222 COVID-19 vaccine. Some clones are missing from TCRdb's copy, which holds only in-frame ones; the method was immunoSEQ multiplex PCR. The data hold approximately 140,000 clones, with 85% to 95% observed a single time. Source: peripheral blood, taken on day 0 of MenACWY control vaccination. These receptors all stem from an adult in good health. The CDR3 runs from the conserved cysteine through the conserved F or W. Each record gives: clone size, D gene, J gene, V gene, CDR3 protein, CDR3 DNA. The D gene is left open where the match is weak. Clone size is not always given. Where it is, it says once, few, many or a class for expanded clones.

size: -
D: -
J: TRBJ2-7
V: TRBV18
CDR3: CASSPGNSYEQYF
DNA: TGTGCCAGCTCCCCGGGGAATTCCTACGAGCAGTACTTC

size: -
D: -
J: TRBJ2-1
V: TRBV25-1
CDR3: CASSGQSNEQFF
DNA: TGTGCCAGCAGTGGCCAATCAAATGAGCAGTTCTTC

size: -
D: -
J: TRBJ2-7
V: TRBV30
CDR3: CAWSVGGSSYEQYF
DNA: TGTGCCTGGAGTGTGGGCGGTAGCTCCTACGAGCAGTACTTC

size: -
D: TRBD2
J: TRBJ2-1
V: TRBV24-1
CDR3: CATSDSRTSGVTNEQFF
DNA: TGTGCCACCAGTGATTCCAGGACTAGCGGGGTTACGAATGAGCAGTTCTTC

size: -
D: -
J: TRBJ2-2
V: TRBV18
CDR3: CASSPPSQALGTGELFF
DNA: TGTGCCAGCTCACCACCGTCCCAGGCCCTGGGGACCGGGGAGCTGTTTTTT

size: -
D: -
J: TRBJ2-2
V: TRBV15
CDR3: CATSNPGHLTGELFF
DNA: TGTGCCACCAGCAATCCGGGACATCTCACCGGGGAGCTGTTTTTT

size: -
D: TRBD1
J: TRBJ1-3
V: TRBV9
CDR3: CASSALEGGQKVGNTIYF
DNA: TGTGCCAGCAGCGCCCTAGAGGGGGGACAGAAGGTTGGAAACACCATATATTTT

size: -
D: -
J: TRBJ1-2
V: TRBV19
CDR3: CASSMASGYTF
DNA: TGTGCCAGTAGTATGGCATCTGGCTACACCTTC

size: -
D: TRBD1
J: TRBJ1-1
V: TRBV20-1
CDR3: CSARRDREAFF
DNA: TGCAGTGCTCGAAGGGACAGGGAAGCTTTCTTT

size: -
D: -
J: TRBJ1-3
V: TRBV4-1
CDR3: CASSHYKDRVSGNTIYF
DNA: TGCGCCAGCAGCCATTACAAGGACAGAGTCTCTGGAAACACCATATATTTT

size: -
D: -
J: TRBJ1-4
V: TRBV7-9
CDR3: CASSQIATNEKLFF
DNA: TGTGCCAGCAGCCAAATTGCAACTAATGAAAAACTGTTTTTT

size: once
D: TRBD1
J: TRBJ1-6
V: TRBV27
CDR3: CASTGTGGTGNSPLHF
DNA: TGTGCCAGCACCGGGACAGGGGGCACGGGTAATTCACCCCTCCACTTT

size: -
D: -
J: TRBJ1-2
V: TRBV6-4
CDR3: CASSRDGSSYGYTF
DNA: TGTGCCAGCAGTAGGGACGGTTCGAGCTATGGCTACACCTTC

size: -
D: -
J: TRBJ2-7
V: TRBV15
CDR3: CATSRDLIGMTSYEQYF
DNA: TGTGCCACCAGCAGAGATCTCATTGGCATGACCAGTTACGAGCAGTACTTC

size: -
D: TRBD1
J: TRBJ2-5
V: TRBV11-2
CDR3: CASSLASGTGGFVETQYF
DNA: TGTGCCAGCAGCTTAGCCTCCGGGACAGGGGGCTTTGTAGAGACCCAGTACTTC

size: -
D: -
J: TRBJ1-4
V: TRBV30
CDR3: CATGHGEKLFF
DNA: TGTGCCACGGGACACGGTGAAAAACTGTTTTTT

size: -
D: -
J: TRBJ2-5
V: TRBV11-2
CDR3: CASSRTGTETQYF
DNA: TGTGCCAGCAGCCGCACAGGGACAGAGACCCAGTACTTC

size: -
D: -
J: TRBJ1-2
V: TRBV27
CDR3: CASSLLAQGGYGYTF
DNA: TGTGCCAGCAGTCTTCTCGCACAGGGTGGCTATGGCTACACCTTC

size: -
D: TRBD1
J: TRBJ1-2
V: TRBV7-2
CDR3: CASSLNRGGSNYGYTF
DNA: TGTGCCAGCAGCTTAAACAGGGGGGGATCGAACTATGGCTACACCTTC

size: -
D: -
J: TRBJ1-4
V: TRBV29-1
CDR3: CSVMVTRRTDANEKLFF
DNA: TGCAGCGTTATGGTGACACGGAGGACAGATGCTAATGAAAAACTGTTTTTT

size: once
D: -
J: TRBJ1-1
V: TRBV5-1
CDR3: CASSWEIRAAEAFF
DNA: TGCGCCAGCAGCTGGGAGATAAGGGCCGCAGAAGCTTTCTTT

size: -
D: -
J: TRBJ2-1
V: TRBV5-1
CDR3: CASSLGGRANEQFF
DNA: TGCGCCAGCAGCTTGGGGGGCCGGGCCAATGAGCAGTTCTTC

size: -
D: -
J: TRBJ2-7
V: TRBV7-9
CDR3: CASSGTGTARSSYEQYF
DNA: TGTGCCAGCAGCGGAACCGGGACGGCTAGGAGCTCCTACGAGCAGTACTTC

size: once
D: -
J: TRBJ2-7
V: TRBV29-1
CDR3: CSVASGDYEQYF
DNA: TGCAGCGTTGCATCGGGGGACTACGAGCAGTACTTC

size: -
D: -
J: TRBJ1-2
V: TRBV19
CDR3: CASSIHDTNYGYTF
DNA: TGTGCCAGTAGTATACACGACACGAACTATGGCTACACCTTC

size: few
D: TRBD2
J: TRBJ2-1
V: TRBV7-9
CDR3: CASSSPGGPLNEQFF
DNA: TGTGCCAGCAGCTCGCCGGGGGGGCCCCTCAATGAGCAGTTCTTC

size: -
D: -
J: TRBJ1-5
V: TRBV2
CDR3: CASSAGSGNQPQHF
DNA: TGTGCCAGCAGTGCGGGGAGCGGCAATCAGCCCCAGCATTTT

size: -
D: -
J: TRBJ1-5
V: TRBV5-8
CDR3: CASSSGPGQPQHF
DNA: TGTGCCAGCAGCTCCGGGCCTGGGCAGCCCCAGCATTTT

size: -
D: TRBD2
J: TRBJ2-1
V: TRBV28
CDR3: CASSSGLVSDEQFF
DNA: TGTGCCAGCAGTTCGGGACTAGTTAGCGATGAGCAGTTCTTC

size: -
D: -
J: TRBJ2-7
V: TRBV5-6
CDR3: CASSLGRSVQYF
DNA: TGTGCCAGCAGCTTGGGTCGGTCCGTACAGTACTTC

size: -
D: -
J: TRBJ2-7
V: TRBV27
CDR3: CASSLVRDGREQYF
DNA: TGTGCCAGCAGTTTGGTTAGGGACGGTAGGGAGCAGTACTTC

size: -
D: TRBD1
J: TRBJ1-5
V: TRBV28
CDR3: CASSLAGTGGNQPQHF
DNA: TGTGCCAGCAGTTTAGCCGGGACAGGGGGTAATCAGCCCCAGCATTTT

size: -
D: TRBD1
J: TRBJ2-7
V: TRBV19
CDR3: CASSRGQGYDEQYF
DNA: TGTGCCAGTAGTAGGGGACAGGGGTATGACGAGCAGTACTTC

size: -
D: -
J: TRBJ2-6
V: TRBV5-1
CDR3: CASSLGDSGANVLTF
DNA: TGCGCCAGCAGCTTAGGGGACTCTGGGGCCAACGTCCTGACTTTC

size: -
D: TRBD1
J: TRBJ2-7
V: TRBV5-1
CDR3: CASSLQTGGGYEQYF
DNA: TGCGCCAGCAGCTTACAGACAGGGGGCGGCTACGAGCAGTACTTC

size: few
D: TRBD2
J: TRBJ2-1
V: TRBV19
CDR3: CASSTGTSDYNEQFF
DNA: TGTGCCAGTAGCACCGGGACTAGCGACTACAATGAGCAGTTCTTC

size: -
D: TRBD2
J: TRBJ2-7
V: TRBV10-2
CDR3: CASRTGLAGGPRSYEQYF
DNA: TGCGCCAGCAGAACCGGACTAGCGGGAGGCCCAAGATCCTACGAGCAGTACTTC

size: -
D: TRBD2
J: TRBJ2-3
V: TRBV29-1
CDR3: CSVEGTSGGWTDTQYF
DNA: TGCAGCGTTGAAGGGACTAGCGGGGGGTGGACAGATACGCAGTATTTT

size: -
D: -
J: TRBJ2-1
V: TRBV11-2
CDR3: CASSTSSAVEQFF
DNA: TGTGCCAGCAGCACCTCAAGCGCTGTTGAGCAGTTCTTC

size: -
D: -
J: TRBJ2-3
V: TRBV9
CDR3: CASSVGGRLTDTQYF
DNA: TGTGCCAGCAGCGTAGGTGGGAGGTTGACAGATACGCAGTATTTT

size: -
D: -
J: TRBJ1-5
V: TRBV19
CDR3: CASSSPHGVRQPQHF
DNA: TGTGCCAGTAGCTCACCCCACGGGGTACGTCAGCCCCAGCATTTT

size: -
D: -
J: TRBJ1-1
V: TRBV10-3
CDR3: CAISAGISTEAFF
DNA: TGTGCCATCAGTGCAGGGATAAGCACTGAAGCTTTCTTT

size: -
D: -
J: TRBJ1-4
V: TRBV19
CDR3: CASSPQDEKLFF
DNA: TGTGCCAGTAGTCCACAGGACGAAAAACTGTTTTTT

size: -
D: TRBD2
J: TRBJ2-5
V: TRBV7-2
CDR3: CASSRTSGTDQETQYF
DNA: TGTGCCAGCAGCCGGACTAGCGGGACGGATCAAGAGACCCAGTACTTC

size: few
D: TRBD1
J: TRBJ1-2
V: TRBV6-5
CDR3: CASSLQDRGIYGYTF
DNA: TGTGCCAGCAGTCTTCAGGACAGGGGTATCTATGGCTACACCTTC

size: once
D: -
J: TRBJ2-3
V: TRBV5-1
CDR3: CASSLREGGTDTQYF
DNA: TGCGCCAGCAGCCTAAGGGAGGGGGGAACAGATACGCAGTATTTT

size: -
D: TRBD1
J: TRBJ2-3
V: TRBV6-5
CDR3: CATGQGGTDTQYF
DNA: TGTGCCACGGGACAGGGGGGCACAGATACGCAGTATTTT

size: -
D: TRBD1
J: TRBJ1-2
V: TRBV11-2
CDR3: CASSSLGTEPNYGYTF
DNA: TGTGCCAGCAGTTCCTTAGGGACAGAACCTAACTATGGCTACACCTTC

size: -
D: -
J: TRBJ1-1
V: TRBV24-1
CDR3: CATSDETLEAFF
DNA: TGTGCCACCAGTGATGAGACACTTGAAGCTTTCTTT

size: -
D: TRBD1
J: TRBJ1-5
V: TRBV19
CDR3: CASSPQGARSNQPQHF
DNA: TGTGCCAGTAGTCCACAGGGGGCGCGGAGCAATCAGCCCCAGCATTTT

size: -
D: TRBD1
J: TRBJ2-2
V: TRBV4-2
CDR3: CASSSRQGYTGELFF
DNA: TGTGCCAGCAGCTCAAGACAGGGATACACCGGGGAGCTGTTTTTT

size: few
D: -
J: TRBJ1-1
V: TRBV7-8
CDR3: CASSLYGSRNTEAFF
DNA: TGTGCCAGCAGCTTATACGGCAGCCGGAACACTGAAGCTTTCTTT

size: -
D: -
J: TRBJ1-3
V: TRBV6-5
CDR3: CASNNRADGNTIYF
DNA: TGTGCCAGCAACAACAGGGCGGATGGAAACACCATATATTTT

size: few
D: -
J: TRBJ2-7
V: TRBV1
CDR3: CTSTGTGVSKEQYF
DNA: TGCACTTCTACGGGGACGGGAGTGTCTAAAGAGCAGTACTTC

size: once
D: TRBD1
J: TRBJ1-1
V: TRBV10-3
CDR3: CAISEDRAGTEAFF
DNA: TGTGCCATCAGTGAAGACAGGGCTGGGACTGAAGCTTTCTTT

size: -
D: -
J: TRBJ2-1
V: TRBV12-3/TRBV12-4
CDR3: CASLAASEQFF
DNA: TGTGCCAGCTTAGCGGCAAGTGAGCAGTTCTTC